Each of the 22 T cell receptor beta chains below was sequenced from the same sample in a study of siplizumab effects on memory and regulatory T cells. Sequenced by immunoSEQ multiplex PCR; TCRdb stores in-frame clones only, minus some. The repertoire has 13,000 to 15,000 clones, 40% to 45% of them found once; the top ten carry 7.8%. Antigen specificity for these receptors is unknown. Cells from the mixed lymphocyte reaction were cocultured for 6 days at 37°C. The sample consisted of CFSE-low (dividing) CD4+ T cells sorted from an allogeneic mixed lymphocyte reaction. The receptors shown here come from a human donor in good health; the cells came from an allogeneic mixed lymphocyte reaction. Some clones in this sample may be carry-over from other donors' samples.

This clone was observed a single time. The chain is built from TRBV4-1 and TRBJ1-5, with 8 bases lining up with TRBD1. V was clipped by 4 bases and J by 1 base; unmatched bases: 9. CDR3 length: 17 residues. The germline gives CDR1 MGHRA, CDR2 YSYEKL. As DNA, the CDR3 is TGCGCCAGCAGCCCACGACAGGGGACGGAAAGCAATCAGCCCCAGCATTTT. Amino acids: CASSPRQGTESNQPQHF.

This clone is medium-sized in the sample. This chain connects TRBV29-1 to TRBJ2-7; 8 bases agree with TRBD2. Germline-derived CDR1 and CDR2 are SQVTM and ANQGSEA. V lost 3 bases to trimming and J lost 6 bases; unmatched junction nucleotides: 7. This CDR3 has 13 residues. CDR3 nucleotide sequence: TGCAGCGTTGACTCAGCGGGAGTAGGCGAGCAGTACTTC. Translating gives CSVDSAGVGEQYF.

This clone was counted between two and nine times. V gene TRBV7-9 combines with J gene TRBJ1-4, with TRBD1 as a possible D gene (5 bases). The CDR3 is 15 residues long. Trimming took off 5 bases at V and 0 bases at J, with 10 bases between the two ends. Germline V gene sequence: CDR1 SEHNR, CDR2 FQNEAQ (reference sequence). CDR3 in DNA: TGTGCCAGCAGCCCCGGGACTTCAACTAATGAAAAACTGTTTTTT. Protein: CASSPGTSTNEKLFF.

The chain carries TRBV15 and TRBJ2-3, with TRBD2 identical over 14 bases. V lost 1 base, J lost 5 bases, and 8 bases stayed unmatched. This CDR3 contains 18 residues. Germline values: CDR1 LNHNV, CDR2 YYDKDF (reference sequence). CDR3 sequence reads: CATSRVPMGLAGEDTQYF. CDR3 nucleotides: TGTGCCACCAGCAGAGTCCCTATGGGACTAGCGGGGGAAGATACGCAGTATTTT. Full variable domain (rest looked up from reference TRBV15 and TRBJ2-3): DAMVIQNPRYQVTQFGKPVTLSCSQTLNHNVMYWYQQKSSQAPKLLFHYYDKDFNNEADTPDNFQSRRPNTSFCFLDIRSPGLGDTAMYLCATSRVPMGLAGEDTQYFGPGTRLTVL.

This clone was observed once. V gene TRBV19 combines with J gene TRBJ2-7; a possible D gene is TRBD1 (5 bases). Germline V CDR1 and CDR2: LNHDA, SQIVND (reference sequence). The CDR3 loop spans 15 amino acids. With 3 bases removed from V and 3 bases from J, the gap between germline ends came to 15 bases. In DNA form, the CDR3 reads TGTGCCAGTAGTATGATCCAGGGAAGTGGCTACGAGCAGTACTTC. The encoded protein is CASSMIQGSGYEQYF.

The gene calls are TRBV29-1 and TRBJ1-1; no firm D call. CDR1 is SQVTM, CDR2 ANQGSEA, per germline. V dropped 6 bases and J dropped 5 bases, with 13 bases sitting between them. The CDR3 consists of 12 residues. Written as DNA, the CDR3 is TGCAGCGTGCGTGAAGAATTGACTGAAGCTTTCTTT. Its translation is CSVREELTEAFF.

V and J are TRBV27 and TRBJ2-7; TRBD1 matches 10 bases. With V trimmed by 4 bases and J by 2 bases, 2 bases remained unmatched. Per the germline V gene, CDR1 is MNHEY and CDR2 is SMNVEV (reference sequence). CDR3 size: 14 residues. CDR3 region: CASSSTGGAYEQYF. CDR3 bases: TGTGCCAGCAGTTCGACAGGGGGCGCCTACGAGCAGTACTTC.

The V gene is TRBV30, the J gene TRBJ2-7; tentative D call: TRBD1 (6 bases). The germline gives CDR1 GTSNPN, CDR2 SVGIG (reference sequence). V was shortened by 0 bases and J by 7 bases, with 13 bases between the two germline ends. The CDR3 runs to 13 residues. The CDR3 here is CAWSVLGRGEQYF. DNA of the CDR3: TGTGCCTGGAGTGTACTGGGCAGGGGTGAGCAGTACTTC.

The chain is built from TRBV19 and TRBJ1-6, with 8 nucleotides matching TRBD1. V shed 4 bases, J shed 11 bases, and the junction held 16 bases outside the gene matches. Looked up from germline, CDR1 is LNHDA and CDR2 is SQIVND (reference sequence). The CDR3 totals 17 residues. Here the CDR3 DNA reads TGTGCCAGTAGTACCCCTCCGACAGGGGCGTCTTCGGCACCCCTCCACTTT. Its protein is CASSTPPTGASSAPLHF.

This clone was counted a few times. V is TRBV19 and J is TRBJ2-7; 8 positions match TRBD2. Germline CDR1 LNHDA, CDR2 SQIVND (reference sequence). J gave up 2 bases and V 6 bases, and 9 bases lay outside the gene matches. This CDR3 has 15 residues. CDR3 in amino acids: CASSAGLAATYEQYF. The CDR3 bases are TGTGCCAGTAGCGCCGGACTAGCCGCAACCTACGAGCAGTACTTC.

The chain is built from TRBV19 and TRBJ2-3, with D maybe TRBD2 (6 bases). V was shortened by 0 bases and J by 5 bases, with 24 bases between the two germline ends. In germline, CDR1 is LNHDA, CDR2 SQIVND (reference sequence). This CDR3 contains 19 residues. The CDR3 DNA sequence: TGTGCCAGTAGTATAGATCTCCCCGGGCGGGGCTCCCGTCTAGATACGCAGTATTTT. Protein product: CASSIDLPGRGSRLDTQYF.

CDR3 sequence: CASSQSPGQDSGSSYEQYF. Here the CDR3 DNA reads TGTGCCAGCAGCCAATCACCCGGACAGGATAGCGGGAGTAGCTACGAGCAGTACTTC. This chain connects TRBV4-2 to TRBJ2-7, with 9 bases aligning to TRBD2. The CDR3 length is 19 residues. CDR1 is LGHNA and CDR2 is YNFKEQ in the germline V gene. Losses at the gene ends were 2 bases for V and 3 bases for J; bases not matched to a gene: 17.

This chain uses TRBV7-9 with TRBJ2-5; the D gene is possibly TRBD2 (5 bases). The CDR3 sequence is 14 residues long. Trimming left V 4 bases short and J 1 base short, with 10 bases between. Germline CDR1 reads SEHNR; CDR2 reads FQNEAQ (reference sequence). The CDR3: CASSWRALQETQYF. CDR3 nucleotides: TGTGCCAGCAGCTGGCGGGCCCTCCAAGAGACCCAGTACTTC.

The rearrangement links TRBV10-2 to TRBJ2-1, with TRBD2 matching 7 bases. Trimming cost V 0 bases and J 8 bases; bases outside gene matches: 7. This CDR3 is built from 15 residues. Germline V gives CDR1 WSHSY, CDR2 SAAADI. This CDR3 reads CASSESGRARDEQFF. The CDR3 DNA sequence: TGCGCCAGCAGTGAGTCGGGGAGGGCCAGGGATGAGCAGTTCTTC.

The chain recombines TRBV6-5 with TRBJ2-1; unclear D gene. The V end lost 4 bases, the J end lost 4 bases, and 17 bases lay between the germline ends. CDR3 length: 16 residues. Per the germline V gene, CDR1 is MNHEY and CDR2 is SVGAGI. CDR3 region: CASSLARASIYNEQFF. In DNA, the CDR3 is TGTGCCAGCAGTTTGGCTAGGGCCTCCATTTACAATGAGCAGTTCTTC.

The chain links TRBV6-5 to TRBJ1-4; D ambiguous. Trimming stripped 4 bases from V and 1 base from J, with 7 bases between. In germline, CDR1 is MNHEY, CDR2 SVGAGI. CDR3 length: 14 amino acids. DNA for the CDR3: TGTGCCAGCAGTTTCAGGAGAACTAATGAAAAACTGTTTTTT. Protein product: CASSFRRTNEKLFF.

J is TRBJ2-7 and V is TRBV7-2, with 10 bases matching TRBD2. This CDR3 comprises 14 residues. Germline CDR1 reads SGHTA; CDR2 reads FQGNSA. V shed 4 bases, J shed 6 bases, and the junction held 6 bases outside the gene matches. CDR3 amino acids: CASSSLGLAFEQYF. DNA for the CDR3: TGTGCCAGCAGCTCTCTGGGACTAGCGTTCGAGCAGTACTTC.

The chain couples TRBV9 to TRBJ1-5; D call uncertain. V was cut by 0 bases and J by 0 bases, with 16 bases left in between. The CDR3 totals 18 residues. From germline, CDR1 is SGDLS and CDR2 YYNGEE. CDR3 DNA sequence: TGTGCCAGCAGCGTAGCCGGCCGCTCTAAACCTAGCAATCAGCCCCAGCATTTT. Residues: CASSVAGRSKPSNQPQHF.

By share, this clone counts as medium-sized. The chain recombines TRBV28 with TRBJ1-2; D may be TRBD1 (6 bases). This CDR3 comprises 15 residues. Germline CDR1 is MDHEN and CDR2 is SYDVKM. Trimming cost V 4 bases and J 8 bases, with 20 bases left between them. The CDR3: CASSSTLSWGRGYTF. CDR3 bases: TGTGCCAGCAGTTCCACCCTGAGTTGGGGGCGCGGCTACACCTTC.

The J gene is TRBJ1-1, the V gene TRBV6-1; D is undetermined. Germline values: CDR1 MNHNS, CDR2 SASEGT. The V end was cut by 2 bases, the J end by 5 bases, with 15 bases between. The CDR3 is made up of 15 amino acids. The CDR3 DNA reads as TGTGCCAGCAGTGAATTGGACCTTTCTAGGACTGAAGCTTTCTTT. Residues: CASSELDLSRTEAFF.

The J gene is TRBJ2-1, the V gene TRBV6-1, with D possibly TRBD2 on 7 matching bases. The CDR3 length is 15 residues. Trimming removed 5 bases from V and 5 bases from J, with 16 bases in between. Germline V gene data show CDR1 as MNHNS and CDR2 as SASEGT. CDR3 loop: CASSPSGTSDNEQFF. The CDR3 nucleotides are TGTGCCAGCAGTCCCAGCGGGACATCTGACAATGAGCAGTTCTTC.

This chain joins TRBV28 and TRBJ2-4; 9 bases are a match to TRBD1. With V trimmed by 5 bases and J by 2 bases, 13 bases remained unmatched. Germline V gives CDR1 MDHEN, CDR2 SYDVKM. The CDR3 sequence is 18 residues long. CDR3 sequence: CASSATRGTGSPKNIQYF. The DNA for the CDR3 is TGTGCCAGCAGTGCGACAAGGGGGACAGGGAGTCCCAAAAACATTCAGTACTTC.